This T cell receptor (beta chain) was obtained from a study of identifying expanded T cells in peripheral blood. General observations from the study: Differentially abundant clones: about 1.3 between replicates, 16.4 at around 2 weeks, 18 to 20 at four.

Concerning this clone: Its specificity is unknown.

During the collection period, no donor immune events like infections were recorded. The CDR3 extends over 14 amino acids. Germline V gene sequence: CDR1 MNHEY, CDR2 SVGAGI. Trimming pared 0 bases from V and 6 bases from J, leaving 12 bases between. TCRdb's copy holds only in-frame clones and misses some; the assay was immunoSEQ multiplex PCR. The table has some 90,000 clones, about 88% seen once. Sequenced: blood. The TCR comes from a person aged 18-69 years in good health. The chain employs TRBV6-5 and TRBJ2-7, with D unclear. CDR3 residues: CASSYSVGPGEQYF. The CDR3 region has the DNA TGTGCCAGCAGTTACTCTGTAGGACCGGGCGAGCAGTACTTC.